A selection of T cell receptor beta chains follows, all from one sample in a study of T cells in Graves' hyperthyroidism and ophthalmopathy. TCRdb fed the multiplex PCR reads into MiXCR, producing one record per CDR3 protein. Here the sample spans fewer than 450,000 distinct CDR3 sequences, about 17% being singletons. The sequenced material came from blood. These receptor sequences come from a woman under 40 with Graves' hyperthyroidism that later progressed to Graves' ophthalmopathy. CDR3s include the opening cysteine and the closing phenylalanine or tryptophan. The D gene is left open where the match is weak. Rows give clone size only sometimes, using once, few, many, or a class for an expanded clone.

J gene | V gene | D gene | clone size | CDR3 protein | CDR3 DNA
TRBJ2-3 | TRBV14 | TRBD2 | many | CASSSPEAGGGDTQYF | TGTGCCAGCAGCTCCCCGGAAGCGGGAGGAGGCGATACGCAGTATTTT
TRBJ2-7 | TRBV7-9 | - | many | CASSLARSSYEQYF | TGTGCCAGCAGCTTAGCTCGGAGCTCCTACGAGCAGTACTTC
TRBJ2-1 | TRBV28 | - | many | CASSPQTSYNEQFF | TGTGCCAGCAGTCCCCAAACTAGCTACAATGAGCAGTTCTTC
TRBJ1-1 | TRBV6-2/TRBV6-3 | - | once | CASGVGDAEAFF | TGTGCCAGCGGGGTGGGGGACGCTGAAGCTTTCTTT
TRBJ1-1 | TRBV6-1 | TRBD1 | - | CASSRQGMGGTEAFF | TGTGCCAGCAGCAGACAGGGGATGGGGGGCACTGAAGCTTTCTTT
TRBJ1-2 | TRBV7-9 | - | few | CASSLVGSMIYGYTF | TGTGCCAGCAGCTTAGTTGGATCCATGATATATGGCTACACCTTC
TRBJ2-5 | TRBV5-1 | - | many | CASSLRSGMGETQYF | TGCGCCAGCAGCTTGAGGTCAGGGATGGGGGAGACCCAGTACTTC
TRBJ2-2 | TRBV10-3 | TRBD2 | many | CAISDWGGLADANTGELFF | TGTGCCATCAGTGATTGGGGGGGACTAGCGGACGCGAACACCGGGGAGCTGTTTTTT
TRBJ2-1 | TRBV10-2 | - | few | CASIAGTLNEQFF | TGCGCCAGCATAGCCGGGACCCTCAATGAGCAGTTCTTC
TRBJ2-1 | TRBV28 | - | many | CASSSSSNEQFF | TGTGCCAGCAGTTCCTCGAGCAATGAGCAGTTCTTC
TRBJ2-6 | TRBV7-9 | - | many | CASSSPLGLVSGANVLTF | TGTGCCAGCAGCTCCCCCTTAGGCCTGGTCTCTGGGGCCAACGTCCTGACTTTC
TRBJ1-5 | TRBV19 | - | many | CASSTRDIGGGNQPQHF | TGTGCCAGTAGTACCCGGGACATCGGTGGTGGCAATCAGCCCCAGCATTTT
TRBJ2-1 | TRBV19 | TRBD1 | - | CATTGTGLNEQFF | TGTGCCACAACCGGGACAGGACTGAATGAGCAGTTCTTC
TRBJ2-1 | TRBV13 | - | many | CASSPASLDNEQFF | TGTGCCAGCAGCCCCGCGTCGCTAGACAATGAGCAGTTCTTC
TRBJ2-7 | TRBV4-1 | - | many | CASSQEARTTYEQYF | TGCGCCAGCAGCCAAGAGGCTCGAACAACCTACGAGCAGTACTTC
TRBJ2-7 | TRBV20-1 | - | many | CSARDIFRWNTSYEQYF | TGCAGTGCTAGAGATATCTTTCGATGGAATACAAGCTACGAGCAGTACTTC
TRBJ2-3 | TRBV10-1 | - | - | CASSESGPSTDTQYF | TGCGCCAGCAGTGAGTCCGGCCCGTCAACAGATACGCAGTATTTT
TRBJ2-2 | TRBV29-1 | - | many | CSVGVNTGELFF | TGCAGCGTTGGAGTTAACACCGGGGAGCTGTTTTTT
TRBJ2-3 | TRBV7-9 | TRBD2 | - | CASSLERGPGYTQYF | TGTGCCAGCAGCTTGGAGCGGGGGCCCGGGTATACGCAGTATTTT
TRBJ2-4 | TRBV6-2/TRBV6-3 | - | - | CASSPTGLAKNIQYF | TGTGCCAGCAGTCCAACGGGATTAGCCAAAAACATTCAGTACTTC
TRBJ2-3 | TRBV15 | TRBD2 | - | CATRETSGRTGGGDTQYF | TGTGCCACCAGGGAGACTAGCGGGAGGACGGGAGGGGGAGATACGCAGTATTTT
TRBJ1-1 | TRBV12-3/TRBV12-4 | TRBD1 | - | CASAWDRSMNTEAFF | TGTGCCAGTGCCTGGGACAGATCGATGAACACTGAAGCTTTCTTT
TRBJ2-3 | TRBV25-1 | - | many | CASSELRRDSTDTQYF | TGTGCCAGCAGTGAATTGAGGAGGGATAGCACAGATACGCAGTATTTT
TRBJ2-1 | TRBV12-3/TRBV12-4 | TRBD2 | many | CASSLVGGGEADNEQFF | TGTGCCAGCAGTTTGGTGGGTGGGGGGGAGGCGGACAATGAGCAGTTCTTC
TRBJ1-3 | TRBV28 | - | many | CASSDSGNTIYF | TGTGCCAGCTCCGACTCTGGAAACACCATATATTTT
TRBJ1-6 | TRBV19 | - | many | CASSILSGNNSPLHF | TGTGCCAGTAGTATACTATCAGGGAATAATTCACCCCTCCACTTT
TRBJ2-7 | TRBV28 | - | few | CASSLPDDAYEQYF | TGTGCCAGCAGTTTACCGGACGATGCTTACGAGCAGTACTTC
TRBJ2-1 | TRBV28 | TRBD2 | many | CASTLAGGPGNEQFF | TGTGCCAGCACCCTAGCGGGAGGGCCTGGGAATGAGCAGTTCTTC
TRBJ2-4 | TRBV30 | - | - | CAWSVSGASNIQYF | TGTGCCTGGAGTGTATCAGGGGCCTCAAACATTCAGTACTTC
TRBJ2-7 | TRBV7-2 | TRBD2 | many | CASSLAGGLYEQYF | TGTGCCAGCAGCTTAGCGGGAGGGCTCTACGAGCAGTACTTC
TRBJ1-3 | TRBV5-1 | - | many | CASRFDGVTGNTIYF | TGCGCCAGCAGATTCGACGGCGTTACTGGAAACACCATATATTTT
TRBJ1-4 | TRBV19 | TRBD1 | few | CASKVWGQPNEKLFF | TGTGCCAGTAAGGTGTGGGGACAGCCTAATGAAAAACTGTTTTTT
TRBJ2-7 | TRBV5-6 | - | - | CASSRTPGHLLEQYF | TGTGCCAGCAGCCGAACCCCGGGCCATCTGTTAGAGCAGTACTTC
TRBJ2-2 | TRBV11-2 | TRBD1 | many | CASSPTRTGGNTGELFF | TGTGCCAGCAGCCCCACGCGGACAGGGGGAAACACCGGGGAGCTGTTTTTT
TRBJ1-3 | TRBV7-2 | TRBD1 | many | CASSVQGAGSTIYF | TGTGCCAGCAGCGTACAGGGGGCTGGAAGCACCATATATTTT
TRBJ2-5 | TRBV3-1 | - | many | CASSQDAETQYF | TGTGCCAGCAGCCAAGATGCGGAGACCCAGTACTTC
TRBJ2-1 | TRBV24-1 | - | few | CATSDWRLSYNEQFF | TGTGCCACCAGTGATTGGAGGCTATCTTACAATGAGCAGTTCTTC
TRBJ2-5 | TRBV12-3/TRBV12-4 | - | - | CASSWRGTEETQYF | TGTGCCAGCAGTTGGCGTGGGACGGAAGAGACCCAGTACTTC
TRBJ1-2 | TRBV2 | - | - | CASSESGTSHGYGYTF | TGTGCCAGCAGTGAAAGCGGGACAAGCCATGGCTATGGCTACACCTTC
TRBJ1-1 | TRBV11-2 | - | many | CASSLGSLTEAFF | TGTGCCAGCAGCTTAGGTTCGTTAACTGAAGCTTTCTTT
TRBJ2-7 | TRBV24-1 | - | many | CATSDPHERSYEQYF | TGTGCCACCAGTGATCCTCATGAGAGGTCCTACGAGCAGTACTTC
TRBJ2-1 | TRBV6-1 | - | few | CASSEQADSYNEQFF | TGTGCCAGCAGTGAACAGGCGGATTCCTACAATGAGCAGTTCTTC
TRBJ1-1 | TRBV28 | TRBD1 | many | CASSLYHVTRDRKNRNTEAFF | TGTGCCAGCAGTTTATATCACGTAACTCGGGACAGAAAAAACAGGAACACTGAAGCTTTCTTT
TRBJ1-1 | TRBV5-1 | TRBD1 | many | CASSSGTEGTEAFF | TGCGCCAGCAGCTCGGGGACAGAAGGCACTGAAGCTTTCTTT
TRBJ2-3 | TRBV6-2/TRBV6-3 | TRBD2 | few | CASSGPSGVTDTQYF | TGTGCCAGCAGCGGGCCTAGCGGGGTGACAGATACGCAGTATTTT
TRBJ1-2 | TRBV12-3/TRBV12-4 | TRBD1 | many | CASSYTGGDGYTF | TGTGCCAGCAGTTATACAGGGGGTGATGGCTACACCTTC
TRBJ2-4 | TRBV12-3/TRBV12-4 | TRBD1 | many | CASSSNRGNLAKNIQYF | TGTGCCAGCAGTTCAAACAGGGGTAATCTAGCCAAAAACATTCAGTACTTC
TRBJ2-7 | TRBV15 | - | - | CATSHADRYEQYF | TGTGCCACCAGCCACGCAGACAGATACGAGCAGTACTTC
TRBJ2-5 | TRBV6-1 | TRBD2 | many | CASSPLDAGVEETQYF | TGTGCCAGCAGCCCTTTAGATGCGGGAGTTGAGGAGACCCAGTACTTC
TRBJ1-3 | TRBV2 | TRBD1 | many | CASSSMTGRAGNTIYF | TGTGCCAGCAGCTCCATGACAGGGAGGGCGGGAAACACCATATATTTT
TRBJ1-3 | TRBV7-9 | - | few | CASSAGDSGNTIYF | TGTGCCAGCAGCGCTGGGGACTCTGGAAACACCATATATTTT
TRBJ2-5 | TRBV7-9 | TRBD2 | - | CASSHIAGGPEETQYF | TGTGCCAGCAGCCACATTGCGGGGGGGCCTGAGGAGACCCAGTACTTC
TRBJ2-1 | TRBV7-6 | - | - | CASSSGPDEQFF | TGTGCCAGCAGCTCAGGACCCGATGAGCAGTTCTTC
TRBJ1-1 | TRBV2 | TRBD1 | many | CASRNFRGTMNTEAFF | TGTGCCAGCAGGAACTTCAGGGGGACCATGAACACTGAAGCTTTCTTT
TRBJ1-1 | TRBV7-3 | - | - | CASSSRGGARDTEAFF | TGTGCCAGCAGCTCCCGAGGGGGGGCGCGAGACACTGAAGCTTTCTTT
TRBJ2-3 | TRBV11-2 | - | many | CASSFPSEDTQYF | TGTGCCAGCAGCTTTCCTAGCGAAGATACGCAGTATTTT
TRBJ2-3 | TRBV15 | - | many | CATSPSGRTDTQYF | TGTGCCACCAGCCCCTCGGGGCGCACAGATACGCAGTATTTT
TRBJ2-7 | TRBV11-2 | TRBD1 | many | CASSPDRAREEQYF | TGTGCCAGCAGCCCGGACAGGGCTCGTGAGGAGCAGTACTTC
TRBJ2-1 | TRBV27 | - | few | CASSLREFYNEQFF | TGTGCCAGCAGTTTACGGGAGTTCTACAATGAGCAGTTCTTC